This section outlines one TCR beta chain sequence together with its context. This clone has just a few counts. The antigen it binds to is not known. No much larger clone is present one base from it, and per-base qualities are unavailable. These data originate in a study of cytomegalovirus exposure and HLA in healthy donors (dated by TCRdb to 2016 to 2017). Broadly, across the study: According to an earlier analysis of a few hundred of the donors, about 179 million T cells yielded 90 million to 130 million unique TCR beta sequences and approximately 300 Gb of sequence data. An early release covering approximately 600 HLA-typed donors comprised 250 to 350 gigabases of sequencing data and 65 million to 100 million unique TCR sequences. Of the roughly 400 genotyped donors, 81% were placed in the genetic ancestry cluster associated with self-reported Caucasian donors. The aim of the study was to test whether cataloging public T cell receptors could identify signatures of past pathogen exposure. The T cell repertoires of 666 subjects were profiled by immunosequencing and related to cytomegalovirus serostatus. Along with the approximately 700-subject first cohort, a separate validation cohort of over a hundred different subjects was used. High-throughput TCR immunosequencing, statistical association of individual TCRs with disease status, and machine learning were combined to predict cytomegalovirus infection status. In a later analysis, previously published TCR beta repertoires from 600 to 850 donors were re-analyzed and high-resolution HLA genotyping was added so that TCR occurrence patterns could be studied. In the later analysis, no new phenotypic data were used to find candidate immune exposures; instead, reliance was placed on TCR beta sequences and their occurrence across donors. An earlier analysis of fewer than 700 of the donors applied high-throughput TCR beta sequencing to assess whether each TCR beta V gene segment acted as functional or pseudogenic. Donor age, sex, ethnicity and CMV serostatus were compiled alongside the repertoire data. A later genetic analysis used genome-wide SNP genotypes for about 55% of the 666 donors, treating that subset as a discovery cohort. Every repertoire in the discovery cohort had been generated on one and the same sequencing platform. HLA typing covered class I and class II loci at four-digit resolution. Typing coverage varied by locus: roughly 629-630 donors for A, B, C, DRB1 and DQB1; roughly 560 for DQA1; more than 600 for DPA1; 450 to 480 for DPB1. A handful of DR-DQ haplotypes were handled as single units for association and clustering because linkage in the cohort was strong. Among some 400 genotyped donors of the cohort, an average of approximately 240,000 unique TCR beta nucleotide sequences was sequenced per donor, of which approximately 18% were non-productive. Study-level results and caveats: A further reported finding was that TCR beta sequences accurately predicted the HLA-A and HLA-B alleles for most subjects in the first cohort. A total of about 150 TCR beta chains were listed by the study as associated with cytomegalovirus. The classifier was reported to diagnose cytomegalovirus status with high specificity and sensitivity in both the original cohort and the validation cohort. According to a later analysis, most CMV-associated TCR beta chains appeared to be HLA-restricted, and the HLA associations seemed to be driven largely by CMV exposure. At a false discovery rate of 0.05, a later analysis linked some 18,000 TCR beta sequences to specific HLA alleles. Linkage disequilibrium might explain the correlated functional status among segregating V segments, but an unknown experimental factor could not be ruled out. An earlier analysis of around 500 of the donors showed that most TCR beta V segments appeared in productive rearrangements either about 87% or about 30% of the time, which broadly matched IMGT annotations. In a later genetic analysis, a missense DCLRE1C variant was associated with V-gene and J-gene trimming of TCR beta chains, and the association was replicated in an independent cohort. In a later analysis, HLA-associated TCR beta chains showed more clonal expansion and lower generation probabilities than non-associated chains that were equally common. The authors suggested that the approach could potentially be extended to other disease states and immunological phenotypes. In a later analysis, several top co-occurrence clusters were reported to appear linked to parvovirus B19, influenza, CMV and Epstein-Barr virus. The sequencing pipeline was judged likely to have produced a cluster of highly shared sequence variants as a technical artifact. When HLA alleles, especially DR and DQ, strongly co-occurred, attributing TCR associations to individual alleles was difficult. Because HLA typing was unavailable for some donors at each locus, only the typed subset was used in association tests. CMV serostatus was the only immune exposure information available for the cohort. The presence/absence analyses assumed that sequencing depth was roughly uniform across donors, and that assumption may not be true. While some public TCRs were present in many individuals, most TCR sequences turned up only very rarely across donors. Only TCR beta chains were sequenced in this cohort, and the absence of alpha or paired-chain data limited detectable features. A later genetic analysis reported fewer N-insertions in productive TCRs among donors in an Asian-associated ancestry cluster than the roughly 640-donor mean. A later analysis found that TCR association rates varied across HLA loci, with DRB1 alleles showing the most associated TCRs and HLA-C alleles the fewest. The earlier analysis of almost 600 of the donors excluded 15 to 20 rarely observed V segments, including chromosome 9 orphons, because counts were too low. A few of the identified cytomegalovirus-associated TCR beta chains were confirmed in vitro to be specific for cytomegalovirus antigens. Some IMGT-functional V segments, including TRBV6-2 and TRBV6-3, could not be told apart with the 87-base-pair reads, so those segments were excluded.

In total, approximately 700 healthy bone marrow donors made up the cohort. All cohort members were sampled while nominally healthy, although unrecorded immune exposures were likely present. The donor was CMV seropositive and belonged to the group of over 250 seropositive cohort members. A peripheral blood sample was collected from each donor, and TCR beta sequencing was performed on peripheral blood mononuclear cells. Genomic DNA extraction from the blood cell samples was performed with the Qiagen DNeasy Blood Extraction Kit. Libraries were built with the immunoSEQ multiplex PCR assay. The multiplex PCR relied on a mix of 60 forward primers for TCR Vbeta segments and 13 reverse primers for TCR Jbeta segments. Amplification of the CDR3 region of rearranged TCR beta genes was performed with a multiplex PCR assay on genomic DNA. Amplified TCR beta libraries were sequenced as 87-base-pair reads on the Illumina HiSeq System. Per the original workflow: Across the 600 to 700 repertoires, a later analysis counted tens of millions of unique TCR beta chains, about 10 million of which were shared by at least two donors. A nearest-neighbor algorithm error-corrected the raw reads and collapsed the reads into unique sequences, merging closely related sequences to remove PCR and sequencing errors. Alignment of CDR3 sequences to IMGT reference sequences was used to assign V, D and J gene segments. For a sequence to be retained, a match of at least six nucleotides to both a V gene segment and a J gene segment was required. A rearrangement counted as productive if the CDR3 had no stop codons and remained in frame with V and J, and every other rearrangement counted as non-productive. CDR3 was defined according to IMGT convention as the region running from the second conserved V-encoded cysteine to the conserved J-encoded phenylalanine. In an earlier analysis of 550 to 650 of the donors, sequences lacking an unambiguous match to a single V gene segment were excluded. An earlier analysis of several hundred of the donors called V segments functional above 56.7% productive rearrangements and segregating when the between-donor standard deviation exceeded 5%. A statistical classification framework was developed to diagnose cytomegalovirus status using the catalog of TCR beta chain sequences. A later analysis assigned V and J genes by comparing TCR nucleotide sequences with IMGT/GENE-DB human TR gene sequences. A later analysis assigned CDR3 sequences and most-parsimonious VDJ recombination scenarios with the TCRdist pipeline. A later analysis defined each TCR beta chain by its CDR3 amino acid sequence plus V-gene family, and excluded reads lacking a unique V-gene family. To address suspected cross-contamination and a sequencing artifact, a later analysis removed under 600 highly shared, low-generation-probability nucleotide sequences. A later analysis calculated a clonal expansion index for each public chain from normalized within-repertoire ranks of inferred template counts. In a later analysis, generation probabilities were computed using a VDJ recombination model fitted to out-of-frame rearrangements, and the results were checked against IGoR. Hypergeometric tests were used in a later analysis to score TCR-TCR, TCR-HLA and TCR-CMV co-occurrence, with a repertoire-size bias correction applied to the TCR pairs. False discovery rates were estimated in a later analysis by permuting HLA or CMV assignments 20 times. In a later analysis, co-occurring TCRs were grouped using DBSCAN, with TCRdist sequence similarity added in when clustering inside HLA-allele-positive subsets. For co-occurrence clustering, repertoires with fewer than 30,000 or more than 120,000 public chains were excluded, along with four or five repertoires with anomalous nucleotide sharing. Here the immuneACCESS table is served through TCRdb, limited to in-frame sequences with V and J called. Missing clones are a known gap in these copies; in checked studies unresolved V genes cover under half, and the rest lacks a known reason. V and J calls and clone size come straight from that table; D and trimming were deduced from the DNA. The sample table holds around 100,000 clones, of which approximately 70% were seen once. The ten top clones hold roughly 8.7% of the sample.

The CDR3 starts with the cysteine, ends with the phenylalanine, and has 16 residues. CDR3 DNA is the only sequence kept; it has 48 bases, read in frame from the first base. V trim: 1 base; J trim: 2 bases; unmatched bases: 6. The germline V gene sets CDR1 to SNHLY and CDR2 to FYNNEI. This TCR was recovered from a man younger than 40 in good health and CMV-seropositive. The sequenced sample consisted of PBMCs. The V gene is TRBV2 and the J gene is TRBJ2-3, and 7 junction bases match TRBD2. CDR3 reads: CASSEGSGTNTDTQYF. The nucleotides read TGTGCCAGCAGTGAAGGTTCAGGGACTAACACAGATACGCAGTATTTT.